This TCR beta chain was recorded in a study of human T cells and chemical hapten exposure. The time point here: patch test 1, 2 weeks after DPC sensitization. Documented treatment: therapeutic diphenylcyclopropenone sensitization with weekly scalp DPC. Per germline, CDR1 MNHEY and CDR2 SVGAGI. The CDR3 consists of 14 residues. Trimming left V 0 bases short and J 4 bases short, with 7 bases between. TCRdb re-derived calls from the RACE reads in MiXCR, one entry per CDR3 protein. This sample carries a few hundred thousand distinct CDR3 sequences, approximately 4.4% of them seen once, and the ten largest clones take under 3%.

The gene calls are TRBV6-5 and TRBJ1-5; D uncertain. This sample comprised whole blood, obtained in connection with sensitization to the hapten diphenylcyclopropenone (DPC). The source of this sequence is a woman aged 45-59 years with alopecia areata. Some clones in this sample may be carry-over from other donors' samples. The CDR3 protein is CASSYSKGNQPQHF. CDR3 nucleotides: TGTGCCAGCAGTTACTCGAAGGGTAATCAGCCCCAGCATTTT.